This T cell receptor beta chain was observed in a study of shared clonotypes between healthy human individuals. The repertoire was sequenced with immunoSEQ multiplex PCR; TCRdb's copy has only in-frame clones and lacks some. The sample gives around 2.1 million clones, 85% to 95% of which show up once; 1.7% is in the top ten. In the case of this clone: Antigen: not known.

The CDR3 is 13 amino acids. The J segment lost 8 bases and the V segment lost 5 bases, leaving 6 bases of the junction unmatched. Germline CDR1 reads SGHAT; CDR2 reads FQNNGV. Study findings and constraints: Roughly 5% of naive CD4 clonotypes were shared across a handful of donors.

CD8 cells regarded as naive lacked CD45RO, were positively chosen for CCR7, and omitted terminally differentiated effector memory CD45RA+ cells. The sequenced sample consisted of naive CD8+ T cells from PBMCs. The rearrangement links TRBV11-2 to TRBJ2-1; 7 positions agree with TRBD2. The sequence derives from a man aged 18 to 30 in good health. Some clones in this sample may be carry-over from other donors' samples. The CDR3 nucleotides read TGTGCCAGCAGCGAGGGACTACTCTATGAGCAGTTCTTC. Encoded protein: CASSEGLLYEQFF.